The next 10 T cell receptor beta chains were all read from a single sample in a study of T cells expressing NK-cell markers. TCRdb re-called the 5' RACE reads and shows each CDR3 protein once, DNA omitted. The sample's table shows approximately 420,000 distinct CDR3 sequences. Sequenced sample: blood T cells: a sorted CD56 or NKG2C T cell subset, CD4+ or CD8+ T cells, or bulk PBMC T cells (not recorded which). All receptors come from a woman aged 50 to 60 in good health.

The chain is built from TRBV12-3 or TRBV12-4 and TRBJ1-6; TCRdb calls TRBD1, which cannot be checked without DNA. The CDR3 runs 13 residues. CDR3 region: CASTGTENSPLHF.

The chain is built from TRBV20-1 and TRBJ1-5. This CDR3 spans 17 amino acids. Germline CDR1 DFQATT, CDR2 SNEGSKA (reference sequence). The CDR3 is CSARDRRAGMGNQPQHF.

The gene calls are TRBV12-3 or TRBV12-4 and TRBJ2-1; as DNA is missing, the TRBD2 call by TCRdb cannot be tested. The CDR3 has 12 residues. The CDR3 protein is CASGLADNEQFF.

V and J are TRBV11-3 and TRBJ2-2; TCRdb lists TRBD2, though no DNA is available to test this call. The CDR3 consists of 20 residues. Germline loops: CDR1 SGHNT, CDR2 YENEEA. This CDR3 reads CASSLTIPLAGELNTGELFF.

The rearrangement joins TRBV29-1 to TRBJ2-5. The CDR3 has 12 amino acids. From germline, CDR1 is SQVTM and CDR2 ANQGSEA. CDR3 residues: CSVGGLGETQYF.

This chain joins TRBV20-1 and TRBJ2-5; TCRdb's D call of TRBD1 is untestable without DNA. The CDR3 runs 14 residues. Germline V gene lookup returns CDR1 DFQATT and CDR2 SNEGSKA (reference sequence). CDR3: CSARDIYRVETQYF.

The V and J genes are TRBV29-1 and TRBJ2-2; the D call of TRBD2 rests on TCRdb alone, since no DNA is present to check it. This CDR3 has 13 amino acids. Germline CDR1 SQVTM, CDR2 ANQGSEA. CDR3 region: CSVAQRLTGELFF.

The chain uses TRBV14 and TRBJ2-4. CDR1 and CDR2 (germline): SGHDN, FVKESK. CDR3 length: 13 residues. CDR3 amino acids: CASSQFTGNIQYF.

This chain connects TRBV5-1 to TRBJ2-3; the D gene TCRdb calls, TRBD2, cannot be checked with no DNA. This CDR3 spans 13 amino acids. Germline assignment: CDR1 SGHRS and CDR2 YFSETQ. This CDR3 reads CASDSRGGDTQYF.

The J gene is TRBJ1-4, the V gene TRBV27. Germline V CDR1 and CDR2: MNHEY, SMNVEV (reference sequence). The CDR3 spans 14 residues. CDR3 in amino acids: CASSLSSFREKLFF. Variable domain in full (rest from reference TRBV27 and TRBJ1-4): EAQVTQNPRYLITVTGKKLTVTCSQNMNHEYMSWYRQDPGLGLRQIYYSMNVEVTDKGDVPEGYKVSRKEKRNFPLILESPSPNQTSLYFCASSLSSFREKLFFGSGTQLSVL.